This T cell receptor (beta chain) comes out of a study of T-cell reconstitution after alpha-beta-depleted transplantation in children. This CDR3 spans 18 amino acids. Germline CDR1 and CDR2: SGHRS and YFSETQ. J gave up 4 bases and V 0 bases, and 6 bases lay outside the gene matches. Unique molecular identifiers were incorporated when the TCRbeta library was constructed. One entry per CDR3 protein, called by TCRdb with MiXCR from the PCR reads. Among 250,000 to 300,000 distinct CDR3 sequences listed, 9.9% were seen once. The specimen was PBMCs from the stem cell graft donor, collected from the stem cell graft. The receptor's source is a human donor who donated a stem cell graft to a child with SCID. The chain combines TRBV5-1 with TRBJ2-3, with 15 bases lining up with TRBD2. The CDR3 nucleotides read TGCGCCAGCAGCTTGGAGGGACTAGCGGGGGGCCCCGCAGATACGCAGTATTTT. This codes for CASSLEGLAGGPADTQYF.